The 20 T cell receptor beta chains reported below all come from one sample, sequenced in a study of blood T cell repertoires in COVID-19 (dated by TCRdb to the early 2020s). The library was made by the immunoSEQ multiplex PCR assay. In TCRdb, the immuneACCESS table is reduced to in-frame sequences with V and J assigned. These tables do not hold every clone; where another copy was compared, an unresolved V gene accounts for under half, and the others remain unexplained. The sample table shows about 270,000 clones, and about four fifths are seen once. More than 8% of the sample comes from the top ten. Input material: peripheral blood. These receptors were obtained from a woman in her 50s who had recovered from COVID-19.

This chain links TRBV28 with TRBJ1-2, with 7 bases lining up with TRBD1. Trimming at V came to 5 bases and at J to 6 bases, leaving 3 bases not matched to a gene. The CDR3 consists of 12 residues. Per germline, CDR1 MDHEN and CDR2 SYDVKM. CDR3 in amino acids: CASSRGQNGYTF. In nucleotides, the CDR3 is TGTGCCAGCAGTCGGGGACAGAATGGCTACACCTTC.

This chain uses TRBV24-1 with TRBJ1-3; 7 nucleotides match TRBD1. Unmatched junction bases numbered 4, after V lost 3 bases and J lost 3 bases. CDR1 KGHDR and CDR2 SFDVKD come from the germline V gene. This CDR3 is built from 15 residues. CDR3 loop: CATSDGTDHGNTIYF. CDR3 sequence (DNA): TGTGCCACCAGTGATGGGACAGACCATGGAAACACCATATATTTT.

The chain links TRBV28 to TRBJ1-3, with D tentatively TRBD1 (5 bases). The germline gives CDR1 MDHEN, CDR2 SYDVKM. V lost 10 bases to trimming and J lost 6 bases, with 13 bases between them. This CDR3 is 12 amino acids long. The CDR3 bases are TGTGCCACATGGGGGGATTTAAACACCATATATTTT. Its translation: CATWGDLNTIYF.

V and J are TRBV6-5 and TRBJ1-5; TRBD1 aligns across 9 bases. V shed 0 bases, J shed 6 bases, and the junction held 3 bases outside the gene matches. CDR1 is MNHEY, CDR2 SVGAGI, per germline. The CDR3 is 15 amino acids. CDR3 in DNA: TGTGCCAGCAGTTACTCGGGACAGGGAGGTCAGCCCCAGCATTTT. This codes for CASSYSGQGGQPQHF.

The chain has TRBV29-1 and TRBJ1-5; no clear D. The CDR3 sequence is 13 residues long. The germline V and J ends were trimmed by 4 bases and 5 bases, with 12 bases remaining between them. Germline assignment: CDR1 SQVTM and CDR2 ANQGSEA. CDR3 bases: TGCAGCGTTGCTTCCGGGGTTGATCAGCCCCAGCATTTT. Translation: CSVASGVDQPQHF.

The chain uses TRBV30 and TRBJ1-5, with a possible D match to TRBD1 (5 bases). The CDR3 runs 14 residues. Trimming took 1 base from V and 6 from J, leaving 13 bases between them. Per the germline V gene, CDR1 is GTSNPN and CDR2 is SVGIG (reference sequence). The DNA of the CDR3 is TGTGCCTGGAGTGGGAGGGGAGGAGGTCAGCCCCAGCATTTT. It specifies CAWSGRGGGQPQHF.

The DNA for the CDR3 is TGTGCCAGCAGTTTACCAGGTCCCGGGGGAAACTACGAGCAGTACTTC. Its translation: CASSLPGPGGNYEQYF. This chain links TRBV28 with TRBJ2-7; perhaps TRBD2 as D (6 bases). Trimming stripped 2 bases from V and 3 bases from J, with 17 bases between. This CDR3 has 16 amino acids. Germline CDR1 and CDR2: MDHEN and SYDVKM.

V is TRBV20-1 and J is TRBJ2-7, with 8 nucleotides matching TRBD2. CDR1 and CDR2 (germline): DFQATT, SNEGSKA (reference sequence). V lost 3 bases to trimming and J lost 4 bases; unmatched junction nucleotides: 8. CDR3 length: 14 residues. For the CDR3, the DNA is TGCAGTGCTAGTCAGCGGGAGCCCCCGTACGAGCAGTACTTC. Translating it yields CSASQREPPYEQYF.

The V call is TRBV2, the J call TRBJ1-5, with D hard to call. The CDR3 totals 14 residues. Germline-derived CDR1 and CDR2 are SNHLY and FYNNEI. V was cut by 4 bases and J by 6 bases, with 13 bases left in between. In DNA, the CDR3 is TGTGCCAGCAGTGGATCACAGCTTCTTCAGCCCCAGCATTTT. Encoded protein: CASSGSQLLQPQHF.

The V call is TRBV28, the J call TRBJ2-3; 8 bases line up with TRBD2. CDR3 length: 16 residues. Germline CDR1 is MDHEN and CDR2 is SYDVKM. Germline trimming cut 8 bases from V and 2 bases from J; bases unmatched to any gene: 12. The CDR3 bases are TGTGCCAGCTACCCGGGGGGGAGATCTGCCACAGATACGCAGTATTTT. Protein sequence: CASYPGGRSATDTQYF.

This clone appeared a single time. V and J are TRBV5-1 and TRBJ1-2, with a weak D call TRBD1 (6 bases). Trimming pared 5 bases from V and 4 bases from J, leaving 27 bases between. Germline loops: CDR1 SGHRS, CDR2 YFSETQ. The CDR3 totals 18 residues. The CDR3 here is CASRPPGGRRPGPYGYTF. The CDR3, as DNA: TGCGCCAGCAGACCCCCCGGGGGGCGTAGGCCGGGCCCCTATGGCTACACCTTC.

The chain is built from TRBV28 and TRBJ2-1, with a weak D call TRBD2 (5 bases). V was pared by 3 bases and J by 5 bases, with 11 bases between. The CDR3 sequence is 14 residues long. Germline V lookup: CDR1 MDHEN, CDR2 SYDVKM. CDR3 nucleotides: TGTGCCAGCAGTTTGGTCCTAGCCCACAATGAGCAGTTCTTC. The encoded protein is CASSLVLAHNEQFF.

CDR3 loop: CASSTTLGQLYGYTF. The CDR3 DNA follows: TGTGCCAGCAGTACCACCCTCGGACAGCTTTATGGCTACACCTTC. The chain employs TRBV6-5 and TRBJ1-2, with D perhaps matching TRBD1 (6 bases). The V gene lost 5 bases and the J gene lost 5 bases, with 18 bases spanning the gap. Germline V lookup: CDR1 MNHEY, CDR2 SVGAGI. The CDR3 totals 15 residues.

The chain employs TRBV6-6 and TRBJ2-7; D remains unclear. V lost 5 bases, J lost 4 bases, and 12 bases lay in between. The V gene's germline CDR1 is MNHNY and CDR2 SVGAGI (reference sequence). The CDR3 covers 13 residues. Here the CDR3 DNA reads TGTGCCAGCAGTCGACCCGCTGCGTACGAGCAGTACTTC. The encoded protein is CASSRPAAYEQYF.

This rearrangement joins TRBV4-1 to TRBJ2-7, with a possible D match to TRBD2 (5 bases). The CDR3 loop spans 15 amino acids. Trimming stripped 0 bases from V and 2 bases from J, with 11 bases between. CDR1 and CDR2 (germline): MGHRA, YSYEKL. The CDR3 loop is CASSQDAREPYEQYF. CDR3 DNA: TGCGCCAGCAGCCAAGATGCCCGGGAACCCTACGAGCAGTACTTC.

V and J are TRBV7-9 and TRBJ2-5, with 7 positions matching TRBD1. This CDR3 has 15 amino acids. The V and J ends lost 5 bases and 2 bases, in that order; junction bases with no gene match: 8. Germline assignment: CDR1 SEHNR and CDR2 FQNEAQ (reference sequence). The CDR3 DNA reads as TGTGCCAGCAGCAAAGACAGGGTGATACAAGAGACCCAGTACTTC. As protein: CASSKDRVIQETQYF.

The CDR3 nucleotides are TGCAGTGCTAGTACCAGGGTGAATGAGCAGTTCTTC. Translating gives CSASTRVNEQFF. The V and J genes are TRBV20-1 and TRBJ2-1, with D maybe TRBD1 (5 bases). The germline V gene encodes CDR1 DFQATT and CDR2 SNEGSKA (reference sequence). Between the trimmed V and J ends, which lost 3 bases and 7 bases, there was a span of 10 bases. This CDR3 region has 12 residues.

The chain uses TRBV28 and TRBJ1-3, with D possibly being TRBD1 (6 bases). The CDR3 runs to 15 residues. V lost 4 bases, J lost 4 bases, and 14 bases lay in between. Germline CDR1 is MDHEN and CDR2 is SYDVKM. The CDR3 region is CASSSMGASGNTIYF. The CDR3 bases are TGTGCCAGCAGTTCGATGGGGGCATCGGGAAACACCATATATTTT.

V usage is TRBV4-2 and J usage is TRBJ1-1; 7 bases fit TRBD1. The V segment lost 1 base and the J segment 5 bases; nucleotides outside the gene matches: 10. This CDR3 spans 16 amino acids. Per the germline V gene, CDR1 is LGHNA and CDR2 is YNFKEQ. The CDR3 loop reads CASSQARTGERTEAFF. The CDR3 nucleotides read TGTGCCAGCAGCCAAGCTCGCACAGGGGAAAGAACTGAAGCTTTCTTT.

The chain carries TRBV2 and TRBJ1-5; tentatively, D is TRBD1 (6 bases). The CDR3 is 14 residues long. The V end lost 7 bases, the J end lost 2 bases, and 12 bases lay between the germline ends. CDR1 SNHLY and CDR2 FYNNEI come from the germline V gene. The CDR3 loop is CASNSGGGNQPQHF. DNA for the CDR3: TGTGCCAGCAATTCGGGGGGCGGCAATCAGCCCCAGCATTTT. The whole variable domain, filled in from reference TRBV2 and TRBJ1-5, reads EPEVTQTPSHQVTQMGQEVILRCVPISNHLYFYWYRQILGQKVEFLVSFYNNEISEKSEIFDDQFSVERPDGSNFTLKIRSTKLEDSAMYFCASNSGGGNQPQHFGDGTRLSIL.